This record looks at one T cell receptor beta chain sequence and its context. With a much larger clone just one base away, this may be a read error. Read against the paper, the sample's treatment or condition label means: live attenuated yellow fever vaccine strain. PBMCs were isolated from peripheral blood using a standard Ficoll-Paque protocol. With anti-CD3 and anti-CD8 staining plus a dextramer loaded with the yellow fever NS4B epitope peptide, the researchers sorted epitope-specific CD8 T cells. TriZol was used to extract RNA from bulk PBMCs, CD4 and CD8 fractions, and dextramer-positive and dextramer-negative fractions. Synthesis of TCR cDNA relied on 5'RACE template switching, a step that introduced a universal primer site along with unique molecular identifiers. Priming of cDNA synthesis was performed from both the TCR alpha and TCR beta constant segments. Two PCR steps were used to amplify libraries, with sample barcodes and sequencing adapters being added in the second step. Sequencing of libraries was performed on Illumina HiSeq 2500 (2x100 bp) or NovaSeq (2x150 bp). Per the original workflow: Reads were demultiplexed and collapsed into UMI consensus sequences with MIGEC, and V(D)J alignment was performed with MiXCR. Using edgeR on replicate PBMC samples, clonotypes were called vaccine-responding if FDR was below 0.01 and the log2 fold change was above 5 up to day 15. Bulk clonotypes were assigned CD4 or CD8 identity according to which sequenced CD4 or CD8 repertoire held them at higher abundance. Clonotypes enriched at least 10-fold in dextramer-positive versus dextramer-negative fractions were classed as NS4B-specific, and CD4-biased clonotypes were left out. TCRdb reprocessing: public reads trimmed at Q25 with fastp, clones called with MiXCR, in-frame beta chains kept. Each CDR3 protein gets just one entry, which takes the most common genes and DNA from the rows behind it. TCRdb, rather than the study authors, made the V and J calls. This sample lists roughly 45,000 distinct CDR3 sequences; about 7% were detected once. Together, the top ten hold around 16% of the sample.

This sample is drawn from a study of T cells after yellow fever vaccination (dated by TCRdb to between 2018 and 2021). Turning to the overall study: The SMART-Seq v4 Ultra Low Input RNA kit was used to prepare libraries from fractions with low cell numbers. Two healthy male donors made up the cohort, one aged 18 to 30 years and the other aged 30 to 40 years. Blood samples were taken at several timepoints before and after primary and secondary immunization, and bulk PBMC replicates and cell subsets were isolated. To follow T-cell clones before and after both primary and booster YFV17D yellow fever vaccination, bulk TCR alpha and beta repertoires underwent longitudinal sequencing. What the study reported, not specific to this receptor: A small fraction of clonotypes showed up in both the CD4 and CD8 compartments, probably as a result of convergent recombination. The secondary T-cell response was found to be weaker but faster than the primary response, with a peak reached on day 5 rather than on day 15. Because abundant contaminating clonotypes from the bulk population could be contained in FACS-sorted repertoires, computational filtering was required. Because only a couple of donors were included in the study, the extent to which the findings can be generalized is limited. After the booster, most of the clones that had expanded following primary vaccination were detected again (about 95% of CD4 and around 90% of CD8), which suggests that memory was broadly maintained.

Measured from the cysteine to the phenylalanine, the CDR3 is 14 residues long. Of all the DNA, just the CDR3 is kept, 42 bases in frame from base 1. The germline V gene (reference sequence) yields LNHDA for CDR1 and SQIVND for CDR2. The material sequenced was CD8+ T cells not binding an NS4B(214-222) dextramer, sorted from PBMCs, taken 45 days after the yellow fever booster vaccination. Sample cell subset or site, as interpreted from the label and publication: NS4B epitope dextramer-negative CD8 T cells. The clonotype originates from a man aged 25 to 40 who received the YFV17D yellow fever vaccine. The chain is made from TRBV19 and TRBJ2-7, with no confidently assigned D gene. The DNA is TGTGCCAATAGTATGCTGGGTCCATCCTACGAGCAGTACTTC. This is translated as CANSMLGPSYEQYF.